The following is a T cell receptor beta chain sequence with its context. Its antigen is currently unknown. This CDR3 is 14 amino acids long. Trimming left V 0 bases short and J 6 bases short, with 9 bases between. Germline-derived CDR1 and CDR2 are SGHRS and YFSETQ. The assay was immunoSEQ multiplex PCR, and TCRdb's table has in-frame clones only and misses some. This table holds approximately 58,000 clones, roughly 81% found once. The sample comes from a study of OX40 agonist ivuxolimab in advanced cancers. The study, taken as a whole, reports: Clones of CD4+ and CD8+ blood T cells grew by week 6 at doses of 0.1 to 3.0 mg/kg.

This specimen was CD4+ or CD8+ T cells sorted from blood, taken in a trial of the OX40 agonist ivuxolimab. This clonotype was obtained from an adult with an advanced solid tumor such as melanoma, head and neck, liver or kidney cancer. The J gene is TRBJ2-2, the V gene TRBV5-1, with D hard to call. CDR3 region: CASSLGLLAGELFF. For the CDR3, the DNA is TGCGCCAGCAGCTTGGGCCTTCTCGCCGGGGAGCTGTTTTTT.